These 16 T cell receptor beta chains came from one sample sequenced in a study of OX40 agonist ivuxolimab in advanced cancers. Sequencing was performed with immunoSEQ multiplex PCR; in TCRdb, only in-frame clones are kept and a portion is missing. The sample includes around 94,000 clones, around 87% of them seen just once. The source material was CD4+ or CD8+ T cells sorted from blood, sampled in a trial of the OX40 agonist ivuxolimab. The receptors were gathered from an adult with an advanced solid tumor such as melanoma, head and neck, liver or kidney cancer.

V and J are TRBV7-2 and TRBJ2-1, with D tentatively TRBD2 (6 bases). V dropped 5 bases and J dropped 14 bases, with 19 bases sitting between them. Germline CDR1 and CDR2: SGHTA and FQGNSA. The CDR3 consists of 13 residues. The CDR3 region is CASSHVRGDRKFF. Here the CDR3 DNA reads TGTGCCAGCAGCCACGTCCGCGGGGACCGGAAGTTCTTC.

CDR3 region: CASSQAVGGTDTQYF. CDR3 nucleotides: TGTGCCAGCAGCCAAGCGGTGGGGGGCACAGATACGCAGTATTTT. J is TRBJ2-3 and V is TRBV14; D is perhaps TRBD1 or TRBD2 (5 bases each). CDR1 is SGHDN and CDR2 is FVKESK in the germline V gene. V lost 1 base, J lost 1 base, and 9 bases lay in between. The CDR3 runs to 15 residues. The whole variable domain, filled in from reference TRBV14 and TRBJ2-3, reads EAGVTQFPSHSVIEKGQTVTLRCDPISGHDNLYWYRRVMGKEIKFLLHFVKESKQDESGMPNNRFLAERTGGTYSTLKVQPAELEDSGVYFCASSQAVGGTDTQYFGPGTRLTVL.

The V and J genes are TRBV29-1 and TRBJ1-2; the D gene is possibly TRBD1 (5 bases). The ends were cut back, 4 bases at V and 3 bases at J, with 15 bases in the middle. This CDR3 is 14 amino acids long. The germline CDR1 and CDR2 sequences are SQVTM and ANQGSEA. The CDR3 nucleotides read TGCAGCGTTGTCACTATAGGGGCGGACTATGGCTACACCTTC. Translating gives CSVVTIGADYGYTF.

Note on this clone: The sample contains more than one DNA sequence encoding this CDR3. The chain is built from TRBV2 and TRBJ1-6; tentative D call: TRBD1 (6 bases). Trimming cost V 2 bases and J 7 bases, with 9 bases left between them. CDR1 is SNHLY and CDR2 is FYNNEI in the germline V gene. The CDR3 has 14 amino acids. This CDR3 is CASSETGRNSPLHF. CDR3 sequence (DNA): TGTGCCAGCAGTGAAACAGGGAGAAATTCACCCCTCCACTTT.

This sequence joins TRBV6-1 and TRBJ2-7, with 9 bases that match TRBD2. CDR3 length: 14 amino acids. V shed 6 bases, J shed 3 bases, and the junction held 6 bases outside the gene matches. Germline V lookup: CDR1 MNHNS, CDR2 SASEGT. Here the CDR3 reads CASSLSGGYYEQYF. The CDR3 bases are TGTGCCAGCAGCCTGAGCGGGGGGTACTACGAGCAGTACTTC.

V gene TRBV9 combines with J gene TRBJ2-1, with 11 positions matching TRBD1. The trim removed 4 bases at V and 8 bases at J, leaving 5 bases unmatched. The CDR3 covers 14 residues. The germline V gene has CDR1 SGDLS and CDR2 YYNGEE. DNA of the CDR3: TGTGCCAGCAGCCGGACAGGGGGCGGGGATGAGCAGTTCTTC. Encoded protein: CASSRTGGGDEQFF. Complete variable domain (other parts from reference TRBV9 and TRBJ2-1): DSGVTQTPKHLITATGQRVTLRCSPRSGDLSVYWYQQSLDQGLQFLIQYYNGEERAKGNILERFSAQQFPDLHSELNLSSLELGDSALYFCASSRTGGGDEQFFGPGTRLTVL.

Worth noting for this clone: One end of the junction does not line up with germline, which may come from a read error. The chain has TRBV30 and TRBJ1-6, with 10 bases aligning to TRBD1. The CDR3 consists of 14 residues. Germline V gene sequence: CDR1 GTSNPN, CDR2 SVGIG (reference sequence). The chain's CDR3 is CAYQTGGYSSPLHF. For the CDR3, the DNA is TGTGCCTACCAGACAGGGGGCTATAGTTCACCCCTCCACTTT.

The rearrangement links TRBV6-1 to TRBJ2-1; unclear D gene. CDR1 and CDR2 from the germline V gene are MNHNS and SASEGT. The CDR3 runs 11 residues. The ends were cut back, 4 bases at V and 9 bases at J, with 7 bases in the middle. The CDR3 loop reads CASSGKFEQFF. The CDR3 DNA is TGTGCCAGCAGTGGAAAGTTTGAGCAGTTCTTC.

The V gene is TRBV30, the J gene TRBJ1-4; tentatively, D is TRBD1 (5 bases). Germline V CDR1 and CDR2: GTSNPN, SVGIG (reference sequence). Deletions cut 0 bases from V and 8 bases from J, with 16 bases between. This CDR3 is built from 15 residues. CDR3 sequence reads: CAWSVPGSSREKLFF. In DNA form, the CDR3 reads TGTGCCTGGAGTGTCCCAGGGTCCTCGCGGGAAAAACTGTTTTTT.

The chain employs TRBV27 and TRBJ1-5; the D gene is possibly TRBD1 (6 bases). The germline V gene has CDR1 MNHEY and CDR2 SMNVEV (reference sequence). Trimming took 2 bases from V and 2 from J, leaving 10 bases between them. The CDR3 runs 15 residues. The CDR3 here is CASSLIAGGNQPQHF. In nucleotides, the CDR3 is TGTGCCAGCAGTTTAATAGCAGGGGGCAATCAGCCCCAGCATTTT.

The V and J genes are TRBV11-2 and TRBJ1-5, with D perhaps matching TRBD1 (6 bases). The CDR3 is made up of 14 amino acids. V was pared by 3 bases and J by 5 bases, with 11 bases between. Germline V gives CDR1 SGHAT, CDR2 FQNNGV. CDR3 nucleotides: TGTGCCAGCAGCTTCGGGGGGGCACATCAGCCCCAGCATTTT. Encoded protein: CASSFGGAHQPQHF.

This chain uses TRBV6-5 with TRBJ2-5, with 7 positions matching TRBD1. Trimming removed 5 bases from V and 5 bases from J; junction bases left unmatched: 8. The V gene's germline CDR1 is MNHEY and CDR2 SVGAGI. The CDR3 is 14 residues long. The chain's CDR3 is CASSRQGQGETQYF. CDR3 nucleotides: TGTGCCAGCAGTCGACAGGGACAAGGGGAGACCCAGTACTTC.

This chain connects TRBV4-2 to TRBJ2-7, with 8 bases identical to TRBD2. This CDR3 is 15 amino acids long. The germline V gene encodes CDR1 LGHNA and CDR2 YNFKEQ. Trimming removed 0 bases from V and 3 bases from J; junction bases left unmatched: 4. The CDR3 protein is CASSQDTGGHYEQYF. The CDR3 bases are TGTGCCAGCAGCCAAGATACGGGGGGGCACTACGAGCAGTACTTC.

CDR3 residues: CASSPSGGAEDTQYF. The DNA for the CDR3 is TGTGCCAGCAGCCCTAGCGGGGGGGCGGAAGATACGCAGTATTTT. The chain has TRBV7-2 and TRBJ2-3; 12 nucleotides line up with TRBD2. V lost 5 bases to trimming and J lost 5 bases; unmatched junction nucleotides: 5. Germline values: CDR1 SGHTA, CDR2 FQGNSA. The CDR3 is 15 residues long.

This chain links TRBV11-2 with TRBJ2-5; 9 bases align to TRBD1. The CDR3 totals 13 residues. The V gene end was trimmed by 7 bases and the J gene end by 2 bases; junction bases not matched to a gene: 2. Looked up from germline, CDR1 is SGHAT and CDR2 is FQNNGV. The DNA of the CDR3 is TGTGCCAGCACCGGGACAGGGCAAGAGACCCAGTACTTC. This codes for CASTGTGQETQYF.

The chain couples TRBV7-2 to TRBJ2-7; possibly TRBD1 for D (6 bases). The CDR3 extends over 13 amino acids. Germline V gives CDR1 SGHTA, CDR2 FQGNSA. The V end lost 4 bases, the J end lost 3 bases, and 10 bases lay between the germline ends. The CDR3: CASSSIQGYEQYF. The DNA of the CDR3 is TGTGCCAGCAGCTCGATACAGGGCTACGAGCAGTACTTC.